One sample yielded the 13 T cell receptor beta chains listed below, sequenced in a study of shared clonotypes between healthy human individuals (dated by TCRdb to 2020 to 2022). The library was built by means of the immunoSEQ multiplex PCR assay. The source is immuneACCESS, and TCRdb retained only in-frame sequences with V and J called. Part of the clones is not carried over; for the studies checked, unresolved V genes explain less than half of this, and the remainder is unexplained. The sample table holds some 2,100,000 clones, of which under 97% were seen once. Together, the top ten hold roughly 0.13% of the sample. What was sequenced was naive CD4+ T cells sorted from blood. This specimen's cell subset or site label, interpreted: CD45RA+ positively selected. Every receptor here comes from a man between 18 and 35 years old in good health.

About this clone itself: Germline is not matched at one junction end, which may reflect a read error. The chain recombines TRBV5-1 with TRBJ2-1; 7 bases map to TRBD1. The CDR3 is 13 residues long. Germline CDR1 is SGHRS and CDR2 is YFSETQ. Written as DNA, the CDR3 is TGTGCCAGCAGCTTAGACAGGGAGACTGAGCAGTTCTTC. This gives the protein CASSLDRETEQFF.

The V and J genes are TRBV28 and TRBJ1-4; 8 nucleotides line up with TRBD1. Germline CDR1 MDHEN, CDR2 SYDVKM. Trimming removed 4 bases from V and 4 bases from J; junction bases left unmatched: 2. This CDR3 has 14 amino acids. CDR3 residues: CASSSGQVNEKLFF. Here the CDR3 DNA reads TGTGCCAGCAGTTCGGGACAGGTTAATGAAAAACTGTTTTTT.

A remark on this clone: In the same sample, other DNA sequences code for this CDR3. The rearrangement joins TRBV11-2 to TRBJ1-1; no clear D. Looked up from germline, CDR1 is SGHAT and CDR2 is FQNNGV. The CDR3 has 12 residues. Trimming stripped 5 bases from V and 4 bases from J, with 8 bases between. CDR3 DNA: TGTGCCAGCAGCCCGACGGGCACTGAAGCTTTCTTT. It codes for CASSPTGTEAFF.

On this clone itself: This sample also contains other DNA sequences that code for the same CDR3. The rearrangement uses TRBV5-1 and TRBJ2-6, with TRBD1 matching over 7 bases. This CDR3 is built from 16 residues. Losses at the gene ends were 4 bases for V and 0 bases for J; bases not matched to a gene: 4. The germline V gene encodes CDR1 SGHRS and CDR2 YFSETQ. The CDR3 region is CASSLGQSSGANVLTF. DNA of the CDR3: TGCGCCAGCAGCCTGGGACAGAGCTCTGGGGCCAACGTCCTGACTTTC.

This chain connects TRBV18 to TRBJ2-1; 8 bases fit TRBD2. Losses at the gene ends were 4 bases for V and 9 bases for J; bases not matched to a gene: 11. The length of the CDR3 is 15 residues. Germline V gene sequence: CDR1 KGHSH, CDR2 LQKENI. This chain's CDR3 is CASSLEPGLEPEQFF. The CDR3 nucleotides are TGTGCCAGCTCACTAGAGCCGGGACTAGAACCTGAGCAGTTCTTC.

The chain links TRBV6-1 to TRBJ2-5; 8 nucleotides agree with TRBD2. CDR3 length: 15 residues. V lost 10 bases to trimming and J lost 2 bases; unmatched junction nucleotides: 12. Germline CDR1 MNHNS, CDR2 SASEGT. The CDR3 coding sequence is TGTGCCACACGGAACCGGGCGGGAGGACAAGAGACCCAGTACTTC. It translates to CATRNRAGGQETQYF.

This sequence joins TRBV4-1 and TRBJ2-7, with D tentatively TRBD1 (5 bases). Germline CDR1 is MGHRA and CDR2 is YSYEKL. This CDR3 spans 17 amino acids. V lost 3 bases, J lost 4 bases, and 22 bases lay in between. CDR3 in amino acids: CASSHAMRRTRGYEQYF. Here the CDR3 DNA reads TGCGCCAGCAGCCACGCCATGCGTCGGACAAGGGGATACGAGCAGTACTTC.

The rearrangement uses TRBV9 and TRBJ2-1; 9 nucleotides align to TRBD2. V trimming: 3 bases; J trimming: 8 bases; junction bases outside the gene matches: 9. The CDR3 covers 15 residues. Looked up from germline, CDR1 is SGDLS and CDR2 is YYNGEE. The CDR3 protein is CASSGGLAPMDEQFF. CDR3 nucleotides: TGTGCCAGCAGCGGGGGACTAGCCCCCATGGATGAGCAGTTCTTC.

Notes on this clone: This same CDR3 is encoded by further DNA sequences in the sample. The gene calls are TRBV6-5 and TRBJ2-7; TRBD1 might be the D (6 bases). CDR1 and CDR2 from the germline V gene are MNHEY and SVGAGI. The germline V and J ends were trimmed by 0 bases and 4 bases, with 13 bases remaining between them. The CDR3 sequence is 15 residues long. The CDR3 coding sequence is TGTGCCAGCAGTTACTCCCCCAGGGGCTCATACGAGCAGTACTTC. Amino acid sequence: CASSYSPRGSYEQYF.

A word on this clone: Possible read error: a much larger clone is one base away. The same CDR3 is also encoded by other DNA sequences in this sample. This sequence joins TRBV20-1 and TRBJ1-1; D is undetermined. The ends were cut back, 0 bases at V and 2 bases at J, with 1 base in the middle. Germline V gene lookup returns CDR1 DFQATT and CDR2 SNEGSKA (reference sequence). The CDR3 loop spans 11 amino acids. As DNA, the CDR3 is TGCAGTGCTAGAGAAAACACTGAAGCTTTCTTT. This sequence encodes CSARENTEAFF.

The chain has TRBV6-5 and TRBJ2-7; no firm D call. The germline V gene has CDR1 MNHEY and CDR2 SVGAGI. Trimming pared 0 bases from V and 6 bases from J, leaving 12 bases between. The CDR3 runs to 14 residues. CDR3 amino acids: CASSYSRTDSEQYF. The CDR3 bases are TGTGCCAGCAGTTACTCGAGGACCGATAGCGAGCAGTACTTC.

The V gene is TRBV11-3, the J gene TRBJ2-7, with 14 bases lining up with TRBD2. V shed 1 base and J 0 bases; nucleotides not matched to a gene: 5. Germline CDR1 is SGHNT and CDR2 is YENEEA. There are 18 residues in the CDR3. This chain's CDR3 is CASSLGGLAGDPSYEQYF. Written as DNA, the CDR3 is TGTGCCAGCAGCTTAGGGGGACTAGCGGGAGATCCCTCCTACGAGCAGTACTTC. The full variable domain, rest sourced from reference TRBV11-3 and TRBJ2-7, is EAGVVQSPRYKIIEKKQPVAFWCNPISGHNTLYWYLQNLGQGPELLIRYENEEAVDDSQLPKDRFSAERLKGVDSTLKIQPAELGDSAVYLCASSLGGLAGDPSYEQYFGPGTRLTVT.

V gene TRBV21-1 combines with J gene TRBJ2-3. TRBV21-1 is classified as a pseudogene. The CDR3 covers 15 residues. The CDR3 DNA sequence: TGTGCCAGCAGCTGGCCCCAGGGAGAGGTAGATACGCAGTATTTT. Residues: CASSWPQGEVDTQYF.